This is a list of T cell receptor beta chains from one sample in a study of blood T cell repertoires in COVID-19. Using immunoSEQ multiplex PCR, the repertoire was profiled, and TCRdb retains in-frame clones only, with some absent. The table includes 180,000 or so clones, 87% detected once. The specimen was peripheral blood. These receptors originate from a middle-aged man with active or convalescent COVID-19. Both conserved end residues are part of each CDR3. Fields, in order: D gene, clone size, V gene, J gene, CDR3 DNA, CDR3 protein. A D gene is named only where the DNA matches it firmly. Clone size is not always given. Where it is, it says once, few, many or a class for expanded clones.

>TRBD1|-|TRBV28|TRBJ2-7
TGTGCCAGCAGTTTAGGGTTACTAGGACAGGGGCTTGGGTACGAGCAGTACTTC
CASSLGLLGQGLGYEQYF
>-|-|TRBV6-5|TRBJ1-4
TGTGCCAGCAGTTACTCGGGGGGAGTCGGGGAAAAACTGTTTTTT
CASSYSGGVGEKLFF
>-|-|TRBV6-5|TRBJ2-7
TGTGCCAGCACTTACGACATAAGCTCCTACGAGCAGTACTTC
CASTYDISSYEQYF
>TRBD1|-|TRBV27|TRBJ1-1
TGTGCCAGCAGTCTGACAGGGTGGGGCACTGAAGCTTTCTTT
CASSLTGWGTEAFF
>-|-|TRBV7-8|TRBJ1-5
TGTGCCAGCAGCCAGACAGATAGCAATCAGCCCCAGCATTTT
CASSQTDSNQPQHF
>-|-|TRBV7-3|TRBJ1-2
TGTGCCAGCAGCTCGCACCGGGAGAACTATGGCTACACCTTC
CASSSHRENYGYTF
>TRBD2|-|TRBV5-1|TRBJ2-5
TGCGCCAGCAGCCCCGTGGCGGGGGAGGAGACCCAGTACTTC
CASSPVAGEETQYF
>TRBD1|-|TRBV4-2|TRBJ2-7
TGTGCCAGCAGCCAAGATCTTGCGGTCAGGGGGACCCCCTACGAGCAGTACTTC
CASSQDLAVRGTPYEQYF
>TRBD2|-|TRBV5-1|TRBJ2-5
TGCGCCAGCGGAATGACTAGCGGGGGCCCCCAAGAGACCCAGTACTTC
CASGMTSGGPQETQYF
>-|-|TRBV10-2|TRBJ1-1
TGCGCCAGCGGGGACTTACGAAGGGACGCTTTCTTT
CASGDLRRDAFF
>TRBD1|-|TRBV5-5|TRBJ1-4
TGTGCCAGCAGCCCTGACAGGGGGCACCGCGAAAAACTGTTTTTT
CASSPDRGHREKLFF
>-|-|TRBV7-9|TRBJ1-1
TGTGCCAGCAGCTTAACCGAAGGTTTGGGGCGGAACACTGAAGCTTTCTTT
CASSLTEGLGRNTEAFF
>TRBD1|many|TRBV18|TRBJ1-6
TGTGCCAGCTCACCCTCCGGGACAGCGAATTCACCCCTCCACTTT
CASSPSGTANSPLHF
>-|-|TRBV7-2|TRBJ1-5
TGTGCCAGCAGCCGTGACAGGTTACAGCCCCAGCATTTT
CASSRDRLQPQHF
>-|-|TRBV7-8|TRBJ1-2
TGTGCCAGCAGCCCCATACCCTTGGGGACAAACTATGGCTACACCTTC
CASSPIPLGTNYGYTF
>-|-|TRBV10-3|TRBJ2-5
TGTGCCATCAGTGTTACGGGGGTTCAAGAGACCCAGTACTTC
CAISVTGVQETQYF
>-|-|TRBV3-1/TRBV3-2|TRBJ2-1
TGTGCCAGCAGCCCTAACAATGAGCAGTTCTTC
CASSPNNEQFF
>TRBD1|once|TRBV5-1|TRBJ1-4
TGCGCCAGCAGCACGACAGGGGGTAGGGAAAAACTGTTTTTT
CASSTTGGREKLFF
>-|-|TRBV24-1|TRBJ2-2
TGTGCCACCAGTGAGCAAGCGGCGGGGCTACGACCCGGGGAGCTGTTTTTT
CATSEQAAGLRPGELFF
>TRBD1|-|TRBV18|TRBJ1-2
TGTGCCAGCTCACCGACAGGGGCCTATGGCTACACCTTC
CASSPTGAYGYTF
>-|-|TRBV6-2/TRBV6-3|TRBJ2-3
TGTGCCAGCAGTTCAGGGGTGGCGGATACGCAGTATTTT
CASSSGVADTQYF
>-|-|TRBV6-2/TRBV6-3|TRBJ2-2
TGTGCCAGCAGCCTCCGGGGCACCGGGGAGCTGTTTTTT
CASSLRGTGELFF
>-|-|TRBV10-1|TRBJ1-6
TGCGCCAGCAGTGAGAGGGGTCTTTCACCCCTCCACTTT
CASSERGLSPLHF
>TRBD2|-|TRBV6-4|TRBJ2-3
TGTGCCAGCAGTGACCGACCTCGGGGGGGCCAGTATTTT
CASSDRPRGGQYF
>-|-|TRBV6-5|TRBJ1-4
TGTGCCAGCACCCCCGGGGGGGGTGGTGAAAAACTGTTTTTT
CASTPGGGGEKLFF
>TRBD1|-|TRBV6-1|TRBJ1-4
TGTGCCAGCAGTTATGGGGACAGAAATGAAAAACTGTTTTTT
CASSYGDRNEKLFF
>-|-|TRBV7-2|TRBJ1-2
TGTGCCAGCAGCTTAGGTTTCCGTGCAGCTAACTATGGCTACACCTTC
CASSLGFRAANYGYTF
>TRBD2|-|TRBV5-1|TRBJ2-2
TGCGCCAGCAGCCGGACTAGCGAGGGGTCGGGGGAGCTGTTTTTT
CASSRTSEGSGELFF